A selection of T cell receptor beta chains follows, all from one sample in a study of T cells after posttransplantation cyclophosphamide. Using immunoSEQ multiplex PCR, the repertoire was profiled, and TCRdb retains in-frame clones only, with some absent. This sample comprises approximately 17,000 clones, none seen once only. The specimen was PBMCs, collected after allogeneic stem cell transplant with posttransplant cyclophosphamide. These receptors all stem from a female patient under 45 who received an allogeneic stem cell transplant from a related donor, was CMV-positive, and had no GVHD. Some of the T cells may derive from the graft donor. Each CDR3 is given with its conserved first and last residue. The order of the fields is D gene, clone size, CDR3 length, V gene, J gene, CDR3 protein, CDR3 DNA. The D gene is left open where the match is weak. Clone sizes are shown as once, few or many counts, or a class when the clone is expanded.

>.|many|17|TRBV5-1|TRBJ2-1
CASSWRGDRSSYNEQFF
TGCGCCAGCAGCTGGAGAGGAGACAGGAGCTCCTACAATGAGCAGTTCTTC
>.|many|15|TRBV6-5|TRBJ1-5
CASSPRGKGNQPQHF
TGTGCCAGCAGTCCTCGAGGAAAGGGCAATCAGCCCCAGCATTTT
>TRBD2|many|15|TRBV10-3|TRBJ2-3
CAISYSSGSTDTQYF
TGTGCCATCAGCTATTCTAGCGGAAGCACAGATACGCAGTATTTT
>TRBD2|many|16|TRBV28|TRBJ2-2
CASSPMGLAGVKELFF
TGTGCCAGCAGTCCGATGGGACTAGCGGGAGTGAAGGAGCTGTTTTTT
>TRBD1|few|19|TRBV9|TRBJ1-6
CASSARGQLGSSYNSPLHF
TGTGCCAGCAGCGCCAGGGGGCAGTTGGGGAGCTCCTATAATTCACCCCTCCACTTT
>.|many|14|TRBV4-1|TRBJ2-7
CASSPQQSSYEQYF
TGCGCCAGCAGCCCACAGCAGAGCTCCTACGAGCAGTACTTC
>TRBD1|many|14|TRBV29-1|TRBJ2-7
CSVEDWTGGAEQYF
TGCAGCGTTGAAGATTGGACAGGGGGCGCCGAGCAGTACTTC
>TRBD1|many|16|TRBV19|TRBJ1-2
CASSKRSGTGFSGYTF
TGTGCCAGTAGCAAACGATCCGGGACAGGGTTCAGTGGCTACACCTTC
>.|many|16|TRBV27|TRBJ2-1
CASSLSSPGIRNEQFF
TGTGCCAGCAGTTTATCAAGTCCCGGGATTCGCAATGAGCAGTTCTTC
>TRBD1|many|16|TRBV5-6|TRBJ1-5
CASSLDRGNSNQPQHF
TGTGCCAGCAGCCTAGACAGGGGAAACAGCAATCAGCCCCAGCATTTT
>TRBD1|many|18|TRBV4-1|TRBJ1-4
CASSQTGTGAATNEKLFF
TGCGCCAGCAGCCAGACCGGGACAGGGGCTGCAACTAATGAAAAACTGTTTTTT
>TRBD1|many|15|TRBV5-4|TRBJ2-1
CASSPGVRGRNEQFF
TGTGCCAGCAGCCCTGGGGTCAGGGGGCGAAATGAGCAGTTCTTC
>.|many|14|TRBV2|TRBJ1-5
CASSDLREVQPQHF
TGTGCCAGCAGTGACTTGAGGGAGGTTCAGCCCCAGCATTTT
>.|many|13|TRBV25-1|TRBJ1-1
CASSEDSAGKAFF
TGTGCCAGCAGTGAAGATTCAGCAGGAAAAGCTTTCTTT
>.|many|16|TRBV4-1|TRBJ2-1
CASSHGGLRSDNEQFF
TGCGCCAGCAGCCACGGCGGGTTAAGGAGCGACAATGAGCAGTTCTTC
>.|many|13|TRBV5-6|TRBJ1-1
CASSLDDFAGAFF
TGTGCCAGCAGCTTGGATGATTTTGCAGGAGCTTTCTTT
>.|many|18|TRBV4-2|TRBJ1-5
CASSQDNTLGHSNQPQHF
TGTGCCAGCAGCCAAGATAACACCCTCGGACATAGCAATCAGCCCCAGCATTTT
>.|many|15|TRBV5-1|TRBJ2-3
CASSQLDRSTDTQYF
TGCGCCAGCAGCCAATTAGACAGGAGCACAGATACGCAGTATTTT
>TRBD2|many|14|TRBV5-1|TRBJ2-1
CASNVGTIRNEQFF
TGCGCCAGCAACGTAGGGACTATACGTAATGAGCAGTTCTTC
>.|many|16|TRBV28|TRBJ2-3
CASSLLAGAFTDTQYF
TGTGCCAGCAGTTTGCTGGCAGGGGCTTTCACAGATACGCAGTATTTT
>.|many|16|TRBV7-8|TRBJ2-7
CASSAGRTGLSYEQYF
TGTGCCAGCAGCGCGGGGAGGACAGGTTTGTCCTACGAGCAGTACTTC
>TRBD2|many|14|TRBV28|TRBJ2-3
CASSPSGISDTQYF
TGTGCCAGCAGTCCTAGCGGGATCTCAGATACGCAGTATTTT
>TRBD2|many|15|TRBV25-1|TRBJ2-1
CASRATSGREDEQFF
TGTGCCAGCAGAGCAACTAGCGGGAGAGAGGATGAGCAGTTCTTC
>.|many|13|TRBV29-1|TRBJ2-2
CSVTGSNTGELFF
TGCAGCGTCACGGGTTCGAACACCGGGGAGCTGTTTTTT
>TRBD1|many|12|TRBV6-5|TRBJ1-2
CASRPTGDGYTF
TGTGCCAGCAGACCCACAGGGGATGGCTACACCTTC
>.|many|12|TRBV6-5|TRBJ2-1
CASSHPGNEQFF
TGTGCCAGCAGCCATCCGGGCAATGAGCAGTTCTTC
>.|many|13|TRBV30|TRBJ2-1
CAWSKRGTNEQFF
TGTGCCTGGAGTAAGAGGGGGACAAATGAGCAGTTCTTC
>TRBD2|many|12|TRBV6-1|TRBJ2-7
CEAGGESYEQYF
TGCGAAGCGGGAGGCGAATCCTACGAGCAGTACTTC
>.|many|13|TRBV30|TRBJ1-1
CAWSVRENTEAFF
TGTGCCTGGAGTGTGCGGGAGAACACTGAAGCTTTCTTT
>TRBD1|many|14|TRBV2|TRBJ2-1
CASRDRAFYNEQFF
TGTGCCAGCAGGGACAGGGCGTTTTACAATGAGCAGTTCTTC
>TRBD2|many|18|TRBV28|TRBJ2-1
CASSSPTSGASSYNEQFF
TGTGCCAGCAGTTCACCGACTAGCGGGGCTAGCTCCTACAATGAGCAGTTCTTC
>.|many|15|TRBV7-9|TRBJ1-1
CASSPGHLEATEAFF
TGTGCCAGCAGCCCTGGCCATCTGGAGGCCACTGAAGCTTTCTTT
>.|medium-sized|13|TRBV19|TRBJ2-7
CASSPGTWYEQYF
TGTGCCAGTAGTCCCGGGACTTGGTACGAGCAGTACTTC
>TRBD1|many|16|TRBV19|TRBJ1-4
CASSPHRDRGSEKLFF
TGTGCCAGTAGTCCCCACCGGGACAGGGGAAGTGAAAAACTGTTTTTT
>.|many|15|TRBV7-6|TRBJ1-1
CASSFLTPAEGEAFF
TGTGCCAGCAGTTTTCTTACTCCTGCCGAGGGTGAAGCTTTCTTT
>TRBD2|many|15|TRBV6-5|TRBJ2-1
CASSQTSHSGNEQFF
TGTGCCAGCAGTCAGACTAGCCACAGTGGGAATGAGCAGTTCTTC
>.|many|15|TRBV4-1|TRBJ2-5
CASSQGPGVAETQYF
TGCGCCAGCAGCCAAGGACCGGGAGTTGCAGAGACCCAGTACTTC
>.|many|15|TRBV30|TRBJ1-1
CAWSGRLQMNTEAFF
TGTGCCTGGAGTGGACGGCTACAGATGAACACTGAAGCTTTCTTT
>.|medium-sized|12|TRBV11-2|TRBJ2-3
CASSLNMDTQYF
TGTGCCAGCAGCTTAAATATGGATACGCAGTATTTT
>.|many|13|TRBV7-2|TRBJ2-5
CASSATSLETQYF
TGTGCCAGCAGCGCCACTAGCCTTGAGACCCAGTACTTC
>TRBD1|many|14|TRBV6-6|TRBJ2-2
CASSYSQGAGELFF
TGTGCCAGCAGTTACTCGCAGGGGGCTGGGGAGCTGTTTTTT
>.|many|13|TRBV30|TRBJ2-1
CAWNVLPDNEQFF
TGTGCCTGGAACGTACTGCCTGACAATGAGCAGTTCTTC
>.|many|14|TRBV28|TRBJ1-4
CASNHELSNEKLFF
TGTGCCAGCAACCACGAGTTAAGCAATGAAAAACTGTTTTTT
>.|many|19|TRBV27|TRBJ2-7
CASSSRLAGRFPWRDEQYF
TGTGCCAGCAGTTCCCGTCTGGCGGGGAGGTTCCCGTGGAGGGACGAGCAGTACTTC
>.|many|15|TRBV6-1|TRBJ1-3
CASRAETGAGNTIYF
TGTGCCAGCAGAGCAGAGACAGGAGCTGGAAACACCATATATTTT
>.|many|11|TRBV20-1|TRBJ2-5
CSARLVETQYF
TGCAGTGCTAGATTAGTCGAGACCCAGTACTTC